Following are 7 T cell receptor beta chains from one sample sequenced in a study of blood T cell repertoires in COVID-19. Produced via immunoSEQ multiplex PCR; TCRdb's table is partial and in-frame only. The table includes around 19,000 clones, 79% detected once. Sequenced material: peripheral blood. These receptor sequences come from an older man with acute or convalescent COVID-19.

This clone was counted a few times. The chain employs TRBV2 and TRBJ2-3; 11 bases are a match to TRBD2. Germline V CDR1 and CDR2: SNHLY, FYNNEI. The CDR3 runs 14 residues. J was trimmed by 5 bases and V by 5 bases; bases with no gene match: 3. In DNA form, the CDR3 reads TGTGCCAGCAGTCGGACTAGCGGGTTAGATACGCAGTATTTT. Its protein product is CASSRTSGLDTQYF.

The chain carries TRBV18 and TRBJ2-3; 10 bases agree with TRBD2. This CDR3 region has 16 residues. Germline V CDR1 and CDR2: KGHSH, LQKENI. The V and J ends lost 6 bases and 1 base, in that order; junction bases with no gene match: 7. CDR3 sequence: CASSLIGTSGTDTQYF. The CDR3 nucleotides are TGTGCCAGCTCTCTGATCGGGACTAGCGGCACAGATACGCAGTATTTT.

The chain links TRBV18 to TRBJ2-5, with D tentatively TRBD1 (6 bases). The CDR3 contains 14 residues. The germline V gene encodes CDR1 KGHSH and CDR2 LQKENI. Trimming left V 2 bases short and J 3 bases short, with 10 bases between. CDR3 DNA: TGTGCCAGCTCACCAATAGCAGGGGAAGAGACCCAGTACTTC. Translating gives CASSPIAGEETQYF.

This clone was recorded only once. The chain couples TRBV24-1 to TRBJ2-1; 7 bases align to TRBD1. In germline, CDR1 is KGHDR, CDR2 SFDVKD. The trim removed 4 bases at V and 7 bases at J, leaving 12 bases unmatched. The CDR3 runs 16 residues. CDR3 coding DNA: TGTGCCACCAGTGACCCTGCGAGACAGGGACGGAATGAGCAGTTCTTC. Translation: CATSDPARQGRNEQFF.

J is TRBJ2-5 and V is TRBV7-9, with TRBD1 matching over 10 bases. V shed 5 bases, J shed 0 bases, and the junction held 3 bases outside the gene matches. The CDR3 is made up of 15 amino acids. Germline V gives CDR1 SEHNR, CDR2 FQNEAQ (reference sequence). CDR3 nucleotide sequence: TGTGCCAGCAGCCCGGGACAGGGGCACCAAGAGACCCAGTACTTC. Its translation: CASSPGQGHQETQYF.

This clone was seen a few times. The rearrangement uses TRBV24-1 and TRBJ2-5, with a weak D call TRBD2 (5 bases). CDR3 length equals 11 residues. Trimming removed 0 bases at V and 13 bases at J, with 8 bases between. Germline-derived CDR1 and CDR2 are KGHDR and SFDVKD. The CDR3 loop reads CATSDLGLVYF. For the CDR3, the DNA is TGTGCCACCAGTGATTTGGGACTTGTGTACTTC.

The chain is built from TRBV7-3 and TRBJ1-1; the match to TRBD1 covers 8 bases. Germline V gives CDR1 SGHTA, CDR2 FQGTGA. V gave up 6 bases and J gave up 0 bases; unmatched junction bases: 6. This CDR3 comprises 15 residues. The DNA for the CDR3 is TGTGCCAGCAGTGCAGGGGGCCGCATGAACACTGAAGCTTTCTTT. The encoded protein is CASSAGGRMNTEAFF.